The TCR beta chain under discussion was sequenced for a study of brain metastases from non-small cell lung cancer. Overall study results and limits: T-cell clones appeared expanded in approximately 60% of brain metastases relative to matched primary tumors. Fewer infiltrating T cells were found in brain metastases than primaries. Metastases had sparse T cells but largely shared repertoires with primaries.

TCRdb's table, derived via immunoSEQ multiplex PCR, lists solely in-frame clones and lacks some. The data hold more than 7,500 clones, with roughly 80% observed a single time. The trim removed 7 bases at V and 2 bases at J, leaving 5 bases unmatched. The CDR3 spans 14 residues. From germline, CDR1 is SGHTA and CDR2 FQGNSA. Remarks on this clone: Its antigen remains unidentified.

Sequenced sample: primary lung tumor tissue. The source of this sequence is a donor older than 35 with non-small cell lung cancer. The chain recombines TRBV7-2 with TRBJ2-3, with TRBD1 identical over 8 bases. In DNA, the CDR3 is TGTGCCAGCATTAACAGGGGGTCCACAGATACGCAGTATTTT. This gives the protein CASINRGSTDTQYF. The full variable domain, completed using reference TRBV7-2 and TRBJ2-3, is GAGVSQSPSNKVTEKGKDVELRCDPISGHTALYWYRQSLGQGLEFLIYFQGNSAPDKSGLPSDRFSAERTGGSVSTLTIQRTQQEDSAVYLCASINRGSTDTQYFGPGTRLTVL.